These T cell receptor beta chains were read from a single sample in a study of blood T cell repertoires in COVID-19. Libraries were prepared by immunoSEQ multiplex PCR; TCRdb keeps only in-frame clonotypes and omits some of them. The data hold 240,000 or so clones, with about 90% observed a single time. The sequencing sample was made of peripheral blood. The source of these receptors is a woman in her 30s who had recovered from COVID-19. CDR3s include the opening cysteine and the closing phenylalanine or tryptophan. The D gene is left open where the match is weak. Size tells how often a clone was seen (once, few, many) or the class of an expanded clone, and some rows leave it out.

V gene: TRBV11-2; clone size: -; J gene: TRBJ2-1; D gene: -; CDR3 protein: CASSLPKGGGNEQFF; CDR3 DNA: TGTGCCAGCAGCTTACCAAAGGGAGGGGGGAATGAGCAGTTCTTC
V gene: TRBV9; clone size: -; J gene: TRBJ2-3; D gene: TRBD2; CDR3 protein: CASSVVGSGGQDTQYF; CDR3 DNA: TGTGCCAGCAGCGTAGTAGGTAGCGGGGGACAAGATACGCAGTATTTT
V gene: TRBV5-1; clone size: -; J gene: TRBJ1-5; D gene: -; CDR3 protein: CASSPGDSNQPQHF; CDR3 DNA: TGCGCCAGCAGCCCAGGGGATAGCAATCAGCCCCAGCATTTT
V gene: TRBV5-1; clone size: -; J gene: TRBJ2-2; D gene: TRBD1; CDR3 protein: CASSPGSLGGTGNTGELFF; CDR3 DNA: TGCGCCAGCAGCCCGGGGTCTTTGGGCGGGACAGGGAACACCGGGGAGCTGTTTTTT
V gene: TRBV29-1; clone size: -; J gene: TRBJ2-5; D gene: -; CDR3 protein: CSVFEGTQETQYF; CDR3 DNA: TGCAGCGTCTTTGAGGGCACACAAGAGACCCAGTACTTC
V gene: TRBV9; clone size: -; J gene: TRBJ2-7; D gene: TRBD1; CDR3 protein: CASSVGDSHEQYF; CDR3 DNA: TGTGCCAGCAGCGTAGGGGACAGCCACGAGCAGTACTTC
V gene: TRBV9; clone size: -; J gene: TRBJ1-6; D gene: -; CDR3 protein: CASSVGSSPLHF; CDR3 DNA: TGTGCCAGCAGCGTAGGGAGTTCACCCCTCCACTTT
V gene: TRBV30; clone size: -; J gene: TRBJ1-1; D gene: TRBD1; CDR3 protein: CAWALDRGNTEAFF; CDR3 DNA: TGTGCCTGGGCTCTTGACAGGGGAAACACTGAAGCTTTCTTT
V gene: TRBV6-5; clone size: -; J gene: TRBJ1-1; D gene: TRBD1; CDR3 protein: CASSSQTGVNTEAFF; CDR3 DNA: TGTGCCAGCAGTTCCCAGACAGGGGTGAACACTGAAGCTTTCTTT
V gene: TRBV7-3; clone size: few; J gene: TRBJ2-5; D gene: TRBD2; CDR3 protein: CASSPGLAGIKETQYF; CDR3 DNA: TGTGCCAGCAGCCCCGGACTAGCGGGGATAAAAGAGACCCAGTACTTC
V gene: TRBV4-1; clone size: -; J gene: TRBJ1-2; D gene: -; CDR3 protein: CASSQDGGLYGYTF; CDR3 DNA: TGCGCCAGCAGCCAAGATGGGGGACTCTATGGCTACACCTTC
V gene: TRBV24-1; clone size: few; J gene: TRBJ2-7; D gene: TRBD1; CDR3 protein: CATSDFLRAIGQGLYEQYF; CDR3 DNA: TGTGCCACCAGTGATTTCCTACGCGCTATAGGACAGGGACTCTACGAGCAGTACTTC
V gene: TRBV5-1; clone size: -; J gene: TRBJ2-7; D gene: TRBD2; CDR3 protein: CASSLVAGGSYEQYF; CDR3 DNA: TGCGCCAGCAGCTTGGTGGCGGGGGGAAGCTACGAGCAGTACTTC
V gene: TRBV5-4; clone size: -; J gene: TRBJ2-5; D gene: TRBD1; CDR3 protein: CASSFTGESETQYF; CDR3 DNA: TGTGCCAGCAGCTTTACAGGGGAGTCAGAGACCCAGTACTTC
V gene: TRBV19; clone size: -; J gene: TRBJ2-2; D gene: -; CDR3 protein: CASSIRRAPSNTGELFF; CDR3 DNA: TGTGCCAGTAGTATTAGGAGGGCCCCATCGAACACCGGGGAGCTGTTTTTT
V gene: TRBV30; clone size: -; J gene: TRBJ2-3; D gene: TRBD2; CDR3 protein: CAWSGETSGGAGGTQYF; CDR3 DNA: TGTGCCTGGAGTGGTGAGACTAGCGGGGGGGCCGGAGGTACGCAGTATTTT
V gene: TRBV18; clone size: -; J gene: TRBJ2-3; D gene: -; CDR3 protein: CASSPVVGPSTDTQYF; CDR3 DNA: TGTGCCAGCTCACCCGTTGTGGGGCCTAGCACAGATACGCAGTATTTT
V gene: TRBV28; clone size: -; J gene: TRBJ2-5; D gene: TRBD1; CDR3 protein: CASSLGKGQGLWKTQYF; CDR3 DNA: TGTGCCAGCAGTTTGGGAAAGGGACAGGGTTTGTGGAAGACCCAGTACTTC
V gene: TRBV5-1; clone size: -; J gene: TRBJ2-3; D gene: TRBD1; CDR3 protein: CASSSPPGQNTDTQYF; CDR3 DNA: TGCGCCAGCAGCTCTCCACCGGGACAGAACACAGATACGCAGTATTTT
V gene: TRBV4-2; clone size: many; J gene: TRBJ2-3; D gene: TRBD2; CDR3 protein: CASSQGELAGRDTQYF; CDR3 DNA: TGTGCCAGCAGCCAAGGAGAACTAGCGGGGAGGGATACGCAGTATTTT
V gene: TRBV9; clone size: few; J gene: TRBJ1-2; D gene: TRBD1; CDR3 protein: CASSKGTDNYGYTF; CDR3 DNA: TGTGCCAGCAGCAAAGGGACAGATAACTATGGCTACACCTTC
V gene: TRBV7-3; clone size: -; J gene: TRBJ2-5; D gene: TRBD2; CDR3 protein: CASSSGLAGVETQYF; CDR3 DNA: TGTGCCAGCAGCTCCGGACTAGCGGGGGTGGAGACCCAGTACTTC
V gene: TRBV19; clone size: -; J gene: TRBJ2-7; D gene: -; CDR3 protein: CASSTTDRIPYEQYF; CDR3 DNA: TGTGCCAGTAGTACAACGGACAGAATTCCCTACGAGCAGTACTTC
V gene: TRBV6-1; clone size: -; J gene: TRBJ1-1; D gene: -; CDR3 protein: CASSEVVGPEAFF; CDR3 DNA: TGTGCCAGCAGTGAAGTTGTGGGGCCTGAAGCTTTCTTT
V gene: TRBV2; clone size: -; J gene: TRBJ2-5; D gene: -; CDR3 protein: CANTRLRGGGETQYF; CDR3 DNA: TGTGCCAACACTCGGCTACGTGGGGGCGGAGAGACCCAGTACTTC
V gene: TRBV2; clone size: -; J gene: TRBJ2-1; D gene: TRBD2; CDR3 protein: CASRRLAGVYNEQFF; CDR3 DNA: TGTGCCAGCAGGCGACTAGCGGGGGTTTACAATGAGCAGTTCTTC
V gene: TRBV7-6; clone size: -; J gene: TRBJ2-7; D gene: TRBD2; CDR3 protein: CASKASSGDNYEQYF; CDR3 DNA: TGTGCCAGCAAGGCTTCTAGCGGGGACAACTACGAGCAGTACTTC
V gene: TRBV19; clone size: -; J gene: TRBJ2-1; D gene: TRBD2; CDR3 protein: CASSSSFTAGAYNEQFF; CDR3 DNA: TGTGCCAGTAGTTCCTCATTTACGGCGGGGGCCTACAATGAGCAGTTCTTC
V gene: TRBV27; clone size: -; J gene: TRBJ2-2; D gene: TRBD1; CDR3 protein: CASRLTGGPGELFF; CDR3 DNA: TGTGCCAGCAGACTGACAGGGGGTCCCGGGGAGCTGTTTTTT
V gene: TRBV18; clone size: few; J gene: TRBJ1-5; D gene: TRBD1; CDR3 protein: CASSPGTAPQPQHF; CDR3 DNA: TGTGCCAGCTCACCTGGGACAGCCCCTCAGCCCCAGCATTTT
V gene: TRBV21-1; clone size: -; J gene: TRBJ2-7; D gene: -; CDR3 protein: CASSKPNARGTGVGEQYF; CDR3 DNA: TGTGCCAGCAGCAAACCCAATGCACGCGGGACAGGGGTGGGCGAGCAGTACTTC
V gene: TRBV7-6; clone size: -; J gene: TRBJ2-3; D gene: TRBD2; CDR3 protein: CASSRESGGAPGADTQYF; CDR3 DNA: TGTGCCAGCAGCCGGGAGAGCGGGGGGGCACCCGGCGCAGATACGCAGTATTTT
V gene: TRBV7-8; clone size: -; J gene: TRBJ2-7; D gene: -; CDR3 protein: CASSLVGQTIYEQYF; CDR3 DNA: TGTGCCAGCAGCTTAGTAGGACAAACGATCTACGAGCAGTACTTC
V gene: TRBV9; clone size: -; J gene: TRBJ1-3; D gene: -; CDR3 protein: CASSVGWGSRSGNTIYF; CDR3 DNA: TGTGCCAGCAGCGTAGGGTGGGGCAGTCGCTCTGGAAACACCATATATTTT
V gene: TRBV4-2; clone size: -; J gene: TRBJ2-2; D gene: -; CDR3 protein: CASSQDQGMDTGELFF; CDR3 DNA: TGTGCCAGCAGCCAAGATCAGGGGATGGACACCGGGGAGCTGTTTTTT
V gene: TRBV9; clone size: -; J gene: TRBJ2-2; D gene: -; CDR3 protein: CASSGTFNGELFF; CDR3 DNA: TGTGCCAGCAGCGGGACTTTTAACGGGGAGCTGTTTTTT
V gene: TRBV4-2; clone size: -; J gene: TRBJ2-3; D gene: TRBD2; CDR3 protein: CASSQAKSGGASDTQYF; CDR3 DNA: TGTGCCAGCAGCCAAGCCAAAAGCGGGGGGGCTTCAGATACGCAGTATTTT
V gene: TRBV19; clone size: -; J gene: TRBJ2-2; D gene: TRBD2; CDR3 protein: CASSIVSGGLGTGELFF; CDR3 DNA: TGTGCCAGTAGTATAGTCTCGGGGGGGCTAGGTACCGGGGAGCTGTTTTTT
V gene: TRBV13; clone size: -; J gene: TRBJ2-5; D gene: TRBD2; CDR3 protein: CASSFQRGDQETQYF; CDR3 DNA: TGTGCCAGCAGCTTCCAGCGGGGGGACCAAGAGACCCAGTACTTC
V gene: TRBV3-1/TRBV3-2; clone size: -; J gene: TRBJ1-2; D gene: -; CDR3 protein: CASSQGPNPGYGYTF; CDR3 DNA: TGTGCCAGCAGCCAAGGCCCAAACCCCGGCTATGGCTACACCTTC
V gene: TRBV5-4; clone size: -; J gene: TRBJ1-2; D gene: -; CDR3 protein: CASTSQGRGNYGYTF; CDR3 DNA: TGTGCCAGCACCTCACAGGGAAGGGGGAACTATGGCTACACCTTC
V gene: TRBV7-6; clone size: -; J gene: TRBJ1-1; D gene: TRBD1; CDR3 protein: CASSFRTGGERTEAFF; CDR3 DNA: TGTGCCAGCAGTTTCCGGACAGGGGGCGAACGGACTGAAGCTTTCTTT